The 9 T cell receptor beta chains in this list originate from one sample, sequenced in a study of regulatory T cells in long-lasting Graves disease. With iRepertoire HTBI primers and Arm-PCR of CDR3 regions, TCR beta libraries were built. TCRdb re-called the multiplex PCR reads through MiXCR, storing one row per CDR3 protein. The profile covers about 540,000 distinct CDR3 sequences, with roughly 14% appearing a single time and 10% taken by the ten largest. This sample's time point: newly diagnosed GD, antithyroid drugs for less than 3 months. With RNA extracted from PBMCs as input, the TCR library was made. The same specimen was also included in a second study, on T cells in Graves' hyperthyroidism and ophthalmopathy.

The material was peripheral blood mononuclear cells (PBMCs), obtained at new diagnosis, from a patient treated with antithyroid drugs. The receptors were gathered from a young man with Graves disease.

This clonotype was detected a few times. The chain recombines TRBV30 with TRBJ2-3; TRBD2 aligns across 8 bases. Trimming cost V 4 bases and J 2 bases; bases outside gene matches: 8. The V gene's germline CDR1 is GTSNPN and CDR2 SVGIG (reference sequence). The CDR3 sequence is 15 residues long. The CDR3, as DNA: TGTGCCTGGATCCGTAGCGGGGATTCCACAGATACGCAGTATTTT. Its protein is CAWIRSGDSTDTQYF.

Remarks on this clonotype: A much larger clonotype is one base distant, so this may be a read error. This chain links TRBV29-1 with TRBJ2-3, with D tentatively TRBD1 or TRBD2 (5 bases each). The CDR3 is 13 residues long. Germline V CDR1 and CDR2: SQVTM, ANQGSEA. CDR3 sequence (DNA): TGCAGCGTTTGGGGCGGGCGCACAGATACGCGGTATTTT. This sequence encodes CSVWGGRTDTRYF.

This clonotype was detected many times. The rearrangement uses TRBV29-1 and TRBJ1-1; D ambiguous. V lost 0 bases and J lost 1, with 3 bases in between. The germline CDR1 and CDR2 sequences are SQVTM and ANQGSEA. The CDR3 has 12 residues. CDR3 sequence: CSVEDTNTEAFF. The CDR3 region has the DNA TGCAGCGTTGAAGATACGAACACTGAAGCTTTCTTT.

In this sample, this clonotype turned up many times. The genes are TRBV12-3 or TRBV12-4 and TRBJ2-7; TRBD2 aligns across 9 bases. V was pared by 7 bases and J by 4 bases, with 20 bases of the junction left unmatched. This CDR3 is built from 18 residues. The CDR3 loop is CASTVAGRREGLGYEQYF. The CDR3 coding sequence is TGTGCCAGCACCGTTGCGGGACGGCGGGAGGGCCTGGGGTACGAGCAGTACTTC.

This clonotype has a handful of counts. The V and J genes are TRBV5-1 and TRBJ2-7, with 9 bases aligning to TRBD1. CDR1 SGHRS and CDR2 YFSETQ come from the germline V gene. The junction had 6 bases not matched to a gene; V was cut back by 2 bases and J by 6 bases. This CDR3 has 14 residues. CDR3 coding DNA: TGCGCCAGCAGCTTACCCGGGACAGGGTCCGAGCAGTACTTC. Its translation is CASSLPGTGSEQYF.

This clonotype was detected many times. The J gene is TRBJ2-5, the V gene TRBV20-1; D not certain. V lost 2 bases and J 1 base, leaving 14 bases between the germline ends. CDR1 and CDR2 (germline): DFQATT, SNEGSKA (reference sequence). This CDR3 contains 15 residues. The CDR3 loop is CSARPVRPLQETQYF. The CDR3 nucleotides are TGCAGTGCTAGACCGGTACGCCCCCTCCAAGAGACCCAGTACTTC.

This clonotype was found a few times. The V call is TRBV5-1, the J call TRBJ2-7, with TRBD2 identical over 13 bases. The trim removed 4 bases at V and 4 bases at J, leaving 8 bases unmatched. The length of the CDR3 is 16 residues. Per the germline V gene, CDR1 is SGHRS and CDR2 is YFSETQ. The CDR3 nucleotides are TGCGCCAGCAGCCGCGGACTAGCGGGAGATTGGTACGAGCAGTACTTC. This translates into CASSRGLAGDWYEQYF. The full variable domain, with the rest looked up from reference TRBV5-1 and TRBJ2-7, is KAGVTQTPRYLIKTRGQQVTLSCSPISGHRSVSWYQQTPGQGLQFLFEYFSETQRNKGNFPGRFSGRQFSNSRSEMNVSTLELGDSALYLCASSRGLAGDWYEQYFGPGTRLTVT.

This chain links TRBV5-4 with TRBJ2-3; 13 bases fit TRBD2. V shed 4 bases and J 12 bases; nucleotides not matched to a gene: 8. This CDR3 comprises 14 residues. The germline V gene has CDR1 SGHNT and CDR2 YYREEE (reference sequence). Here the CDR3 DNA reads TGTGCCAGCAGCCCCGGACTAGCGGGAGATTTACAGTATTTT. It is translated as CASSPGLAGDLQYF.

The V gene is TRBV3-1, the J gene TRBJ2-1; no definite D call. The V and J ends lost 4 bases and 8 bases respectively, with 12 bases between them. CDR3 length equals 13 residues. Germline CDR1 LGHDT, CDR2 YNNKEL (reference sequence). This chain's CDR3 is CASSPGQLDEQFF. DNA for the CDR3: TGTGCCAGCAGCCCGGGTCAATTGGATGAGCAGTTCTTC.